Sequencing of this T cell receptor (beta chain) was carried out in a study of blood T cells in healthy people across ages. At least 6 micrograms of total RNA were extracted per sample. Deletions cut 5 bases from V and 5 bases from J, with 17 bases between. Germline V gives CDR1 SGHRS, CDR2 YFSETQ. The CDR3 length is 14 residues. Whole-study findings and limits: Donor CMV status, an unknown factor, possibly confounded changes in expanded clonotypes.

Next came a second PCR, run for about 6 to 12 cycles, which used a sample-barcoded 5' primer along with a J-beta primer mix. Every sample returned 2.5 million or more CDR3-containing paired-end reads. Using its own MiXCR run on the 5' RACE reads, TCRdb lists one record per CDR3 protein. This table has roughly 1,000,000 distinct CDR3 sequences, approximately 25% appearing once. Comments on this clonotype: Antigen unknown.

This same sample was also part of a study on T cells of mothers and their children.

The rearrangement links TRBV5-1 to TRBJ2-7, with unresolved D. The specimen sequenced was blood. The source of this sequence is a girl aged 2 to 9 in good health. The CDR3 spells CASSLDVWVNEQYF. The CDR3 bases are TGCGCCAGCAGTTTAGATGTATGGGTGAACGAGCAGTACTTC.